One and the same sample provided the 7 T cell receptor beta chains below, sequenced in a study of T cells after yellow fever vaccination. From the 5' RACE reads, TCRdb called clonotypes with MiXCR, one entry per CDR3 protein. The sample lists roughly 500,000 distinct CDR3 sequences, under 25% occurring once. The specimen comprised PBMCs, sampled 15 days after the yellow fever booster vaccination. Receptors were obtained from a man younger than 45 who received the YFV17D yellow fever vaccine.

This clonotype was detected only a few times. This sequence joins TRBV6-2 or TRBV6-3 and TRBJ2-7; TRBD1 matches at 7 bases. The germline V gene has CDR1 MNHEY and CDR2 SVGEGT. The V gene end was trimmed by 5 bases and the J gene end by 4 bases; junction bases not matched to a gene: 11. CDR3 length: 15 residues. The CDR3, as DNA: TGTGCCAGCAGTCTATCTGGACAGGCGAGGTACGAGCAGTACTTC. It specifies CASSLSGQARYEQYF.

This clonotype was seen a few times. V gene TRBV20-1 combines with J gene TRBJ1-1; a possible D gene is TRBD1 (5 bases). There are 14 residues in the CDR3. Germline CDR1 is DFQATT and CDR2 is SNEGSKA (reference sequence). Deletions cut 0 bases from V and 0 bases from J, with 8 bases between. The chain's CDR3 is CSARDKGLNTEAFF. In DNA, the CDR3 is TGCAGTGCTAGAGATAAGGGGTTGAACACTGAAGCTTTCTTT.

The rearrangement links TRBV12-3 or TRBV12-4 to TRBJ2-3; 12 bases fit TRBD2. This CDR3 comprises 16 residues. J lost 4 bases, V lost 5 bases, and 7 bases had no gene match. CDR3 sequence (DNA): TGTGCCAGCAGTCCGACTAGCGGGAGCGGCGCAGATACGCAGTATTTT. This encodes CASSPTSGSGADTQYF.

The gene calls are TRBV5-1 and TRBJ2-1; no firm D call. The CDR3 spans 16 residues. The germline V and J ends were trimmed by 0 bases and 0 bases, with 10 bases remaining between them. CDR1 is SGHRS and CDR2 is YFSETQ in the germline V gene. CDR3 sequence: CASSLEALSSYNEQFF. CDR3 sequence (DNA): TGCGCCAGCAGCTTGGAGGCTCTAAGCTCCTACAATGAGCAGTTCTTC.

This chain joins TRBV7-9 and TRBJ2-5, with a possible D match to TRBD1 (6 bases). Per germline, CDR1 SEHNR and CDR2 FQNEAQ (reference sequence). CDR3 length: 13 residues. V was pared by 3 bases and J by 6 bases, with 11 bases between. The CDR3: CASSLGAVQTQYF. The CDR3 DNA follows: TGTGCCAGCAGCTTGGGGGCCGTACAGACCCAGTACTTC.

This rearrangement joins TRBV9 to TRBJ2-2, with 9 nucleotides matching TRBD2. With 4 bases clipped from V and 6 bases from J, the junction kept 10 bases outside the gene matches. Germline CDR1 reads SGDLS; CDR2 reads YYNGEE. The CDR3 has 16 residues. CDR3 nucleotides: TGTGCCAGCAGCCTAGAGGTAGCGGGAGTTTCCGGGGAGCTGTTTTTT. Amino acids: CASSLEVAGVSGELFF.

The table lists this clonotype with a few counts. CDR3 sequence: CASNYFGETQYF. The CDR3 DNA reads as TGCGCCAGTAATTATTTCGGAGAGACCCAGTACTTC. The rearrangement links TRBV5-1 to TRBJ2-5, with unresolved D. This CDR3 comprises 12 residues. V lost 8 bases and J 4 bases, leaving 12 bases between the germline ends. The germline CDR1 and CDR2 sequences are SGHRS and YFSETQ.